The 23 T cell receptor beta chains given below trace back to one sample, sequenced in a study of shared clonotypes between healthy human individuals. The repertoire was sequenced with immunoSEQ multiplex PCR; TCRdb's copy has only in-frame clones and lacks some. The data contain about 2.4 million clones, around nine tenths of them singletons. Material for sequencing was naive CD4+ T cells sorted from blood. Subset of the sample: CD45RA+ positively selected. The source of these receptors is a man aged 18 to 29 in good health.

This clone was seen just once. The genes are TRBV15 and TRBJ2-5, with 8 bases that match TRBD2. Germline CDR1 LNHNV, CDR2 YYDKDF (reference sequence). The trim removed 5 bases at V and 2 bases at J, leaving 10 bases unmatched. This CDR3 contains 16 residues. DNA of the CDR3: TGTGCCACCAGCGGCAGACTAGCGCTAGATCAAGAGACCCAGTACTTC. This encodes CATSGRLALDQETQYF.

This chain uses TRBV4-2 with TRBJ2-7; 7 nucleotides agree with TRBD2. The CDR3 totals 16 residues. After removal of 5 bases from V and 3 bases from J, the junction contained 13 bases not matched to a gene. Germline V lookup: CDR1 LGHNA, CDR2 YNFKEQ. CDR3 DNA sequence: TGTGCCAGCAGCAAATCGGTAAGCGGGATGTTCTACGAGCAGTACTTC. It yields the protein CASSKSVSGMFYEQYF.

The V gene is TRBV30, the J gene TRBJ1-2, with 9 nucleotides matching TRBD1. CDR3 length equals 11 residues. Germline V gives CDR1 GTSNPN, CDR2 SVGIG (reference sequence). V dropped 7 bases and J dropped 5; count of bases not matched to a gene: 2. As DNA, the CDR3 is TGTGCCTACGACAGGGGGTATGGCTACACCTTC. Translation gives CAYDRGYGYTF.

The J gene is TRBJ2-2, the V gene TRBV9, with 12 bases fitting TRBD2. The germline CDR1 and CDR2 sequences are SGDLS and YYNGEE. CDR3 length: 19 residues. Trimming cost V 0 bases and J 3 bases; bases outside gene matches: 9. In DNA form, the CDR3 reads TGTGCCAGCAGCGTAGGACTAGCGGGAGACGTAGAACACACCGGGGAGCTGTTTTTT. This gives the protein CASSVGLAGDVEHTGELFF.

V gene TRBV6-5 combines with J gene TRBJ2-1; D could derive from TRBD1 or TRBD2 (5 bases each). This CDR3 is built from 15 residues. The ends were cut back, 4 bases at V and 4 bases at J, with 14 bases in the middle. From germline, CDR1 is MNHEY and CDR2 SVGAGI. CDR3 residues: CASSSDWGSYNEQFF. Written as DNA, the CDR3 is TGTGCCAGCAGTTCGGATTGGGGGAGTTACAATGAGCAGTTCTTC.

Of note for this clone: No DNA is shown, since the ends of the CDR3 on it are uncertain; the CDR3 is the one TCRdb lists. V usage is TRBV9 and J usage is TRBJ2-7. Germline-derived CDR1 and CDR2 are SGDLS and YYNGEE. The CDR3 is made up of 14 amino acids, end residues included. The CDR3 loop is CASSVALGSPRLYF.

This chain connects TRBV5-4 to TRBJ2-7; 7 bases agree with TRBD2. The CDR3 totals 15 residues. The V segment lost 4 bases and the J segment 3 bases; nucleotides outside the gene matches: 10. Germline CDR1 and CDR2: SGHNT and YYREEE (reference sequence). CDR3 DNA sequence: TGTGCCAGCAGCAGAGGCGGGAGTATCGGCTACGAGCAGTACTTC. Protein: CASSRGGSIGYEQYF.

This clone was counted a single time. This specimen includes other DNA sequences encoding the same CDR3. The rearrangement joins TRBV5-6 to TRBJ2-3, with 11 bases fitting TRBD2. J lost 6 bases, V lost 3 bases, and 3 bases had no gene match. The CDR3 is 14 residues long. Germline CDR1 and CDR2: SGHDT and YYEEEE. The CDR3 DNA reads TGTGCCAGCAGCTCACTAGCGGGGGTGGATACGCAGTATTTT. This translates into CASSSLAGVDTQYF.

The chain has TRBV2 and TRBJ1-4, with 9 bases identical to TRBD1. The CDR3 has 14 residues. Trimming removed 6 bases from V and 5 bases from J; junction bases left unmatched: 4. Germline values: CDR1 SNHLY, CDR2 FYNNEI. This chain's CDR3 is CASRRTGVNEKLFF. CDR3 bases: TGTGCCAGCAGGAGGACAGGGGTCAATGAAAAACTGTTTTTT.

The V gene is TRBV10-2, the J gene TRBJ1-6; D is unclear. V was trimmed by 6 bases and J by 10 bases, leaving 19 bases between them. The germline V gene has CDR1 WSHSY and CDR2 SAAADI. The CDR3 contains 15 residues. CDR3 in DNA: TGCGCCAGCAGGGAATTACATCGAACCCAGTCACCCCTCCACTTT. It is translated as CASRELHRTQSPLHF.

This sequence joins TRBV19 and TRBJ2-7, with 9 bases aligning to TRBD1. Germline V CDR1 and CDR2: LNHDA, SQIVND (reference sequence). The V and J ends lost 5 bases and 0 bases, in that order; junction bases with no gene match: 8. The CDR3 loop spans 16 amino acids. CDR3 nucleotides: TGTGCCAGTAGTCGCCCGGGACAGGGCAACTCCTACGAGCAGTACTTC. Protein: CASSRPGQGNSYEQYF.

The CDR3 reads CASGWDGGSYEQYF. In nucleotides, the CDR3 is TGTGCCAGCGGTTGGGACGGTGGGTCCTACGAGCAGTACTTC. The chain recombines TRBV6-1 with TRBJ2-7; perhaps D is TRBD1 or TRBD2 (5 bases each). CDR1 and CDR2 from the germline V gene are MNHNS and SASEGT. The CDR3 is made up of 14 amino acids. V was cut by 8 bases and J by 1 base, with 15 bases left in between.

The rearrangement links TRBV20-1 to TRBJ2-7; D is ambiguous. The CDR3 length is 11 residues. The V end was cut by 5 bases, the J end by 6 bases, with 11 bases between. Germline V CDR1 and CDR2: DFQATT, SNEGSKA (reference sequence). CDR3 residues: CSAADPSEQYF. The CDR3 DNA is TGCAGTGCTGCGGACCCCTCCGAGCAGTACTTC.

For the CDR3, the DNA is TGTGCCAGCAGTGACTCGACGGGGAGGTCTGATACGCAGTATTTT. As protein: CASSDSTGRSDTQYF. The J gene is TRBJ2-3, the V gene TRBV6-4, with TRBD2 as a possible D gene (6 bases). This CDR3 is built from 15 residues. Deletions cut 0 bases from V and 6 bases from J, with 13 bases between. CDR1 and CDR2 from the germline V gene are MRHNA and SNTAGT.

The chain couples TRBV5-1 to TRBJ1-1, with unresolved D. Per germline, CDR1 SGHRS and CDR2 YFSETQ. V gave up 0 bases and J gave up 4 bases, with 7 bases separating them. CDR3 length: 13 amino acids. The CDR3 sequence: CASSLGWSTEAFF. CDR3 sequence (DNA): TGCGCCAGCAGCTTGGGCTGGAGCACTGAAGCTTTCTTT. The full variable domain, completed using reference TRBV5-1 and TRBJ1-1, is KAGVTQTPRYLIKTRGQQVTLSCSPISGHRSVSWYQQTPGQGLQFLFEYFSETQRNKGNFPGRFSGRQFSNSRSEMNVSTLELGDSALYLCASSLGWSTEAFFGQGTRLTVV.

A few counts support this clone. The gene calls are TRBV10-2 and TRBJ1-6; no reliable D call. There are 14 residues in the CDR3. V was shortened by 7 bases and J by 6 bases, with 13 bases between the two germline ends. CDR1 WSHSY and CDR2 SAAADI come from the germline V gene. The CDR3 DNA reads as TGCGCCAGCACTCGGGATCCTAGTAATTCACCCCTCCACTTT. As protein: CASTRDPSNSPLHF.

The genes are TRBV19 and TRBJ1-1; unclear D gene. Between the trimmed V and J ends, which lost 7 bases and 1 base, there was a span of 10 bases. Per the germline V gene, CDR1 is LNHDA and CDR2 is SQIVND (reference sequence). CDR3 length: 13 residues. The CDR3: CASMWSENTEAFF. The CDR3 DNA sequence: TGTGCCAGTATGTGGAGCGAGAACACTGAAGCTTTCTTT.

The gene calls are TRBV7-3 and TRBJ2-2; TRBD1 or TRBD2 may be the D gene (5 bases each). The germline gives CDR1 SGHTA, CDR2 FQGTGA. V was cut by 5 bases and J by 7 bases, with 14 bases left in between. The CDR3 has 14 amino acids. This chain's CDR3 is CASSLGQGSGELFF. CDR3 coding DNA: TGTGCCAGCAGCCTCGGACAAGGGAGCGGGGAGCTGTTTTTT. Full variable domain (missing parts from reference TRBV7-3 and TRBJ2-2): GAGVSQTPSNKVTEKGKYVELRCDPISGHTALYWYRQSLGQGPEFLIYFQGTGAADDSGLPNDRFFAVRPEGSVSTLKIQRTERGDSAVYLCASSLGQGSGELFFGEGSRLTVL.

CDR3 sequence: CASSEASGRGPQHF. CDR3 DNA: TGTGCCAGCAGTGAAGCGAGTGGGAGGGGGCCCCAGCATTTT. The chain has TRBV6-1 and TRBJ1-5; D is perhaps TRBD1 (5 bases). This CDR3 contains 14 residues. Germline V lookup: CDR1 MNHNS, CDR2 SASEGT. The ends were cut back, 0 bases at V and 9 bases at J, with 12 bases in the middle.

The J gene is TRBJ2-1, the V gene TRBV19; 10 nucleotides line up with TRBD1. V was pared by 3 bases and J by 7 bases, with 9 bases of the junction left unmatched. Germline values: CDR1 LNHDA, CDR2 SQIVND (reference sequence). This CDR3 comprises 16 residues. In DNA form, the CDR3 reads TGTGCCAGTAGTATGAGTCCGGGACAGGGGCGAAATGAGCAGTTCTTC. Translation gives CASSMSPGQGRNEQFF. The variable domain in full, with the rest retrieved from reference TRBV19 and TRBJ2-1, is DGGITQSPKYLFRKEGQNVTLSCEQNLNHDAMYWYRQDPGQGLRLIYYSQIVNDFQKGDIAEGYSVSREKKESFPLTVTSAQKNPTAFYLCASSMSPGQGRNEQFFGPGTRLTVL.

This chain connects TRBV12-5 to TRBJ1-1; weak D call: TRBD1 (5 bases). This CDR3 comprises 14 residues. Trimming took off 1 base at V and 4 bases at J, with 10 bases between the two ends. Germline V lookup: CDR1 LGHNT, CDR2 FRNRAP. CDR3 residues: CASGLGGVGTEAFF. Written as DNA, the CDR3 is TGTGCTAGTGGTTTGGGGGGCGTGGGCACTGAAGCTTTCTTT.

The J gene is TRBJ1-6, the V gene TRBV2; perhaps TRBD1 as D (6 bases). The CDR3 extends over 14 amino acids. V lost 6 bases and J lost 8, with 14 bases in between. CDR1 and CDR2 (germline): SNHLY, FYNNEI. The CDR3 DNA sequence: TGTGCCAGCAGCGTGGACAGTACCTATTCACCCCTCCACTTT. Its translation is CASSVDSTYSPLHF.

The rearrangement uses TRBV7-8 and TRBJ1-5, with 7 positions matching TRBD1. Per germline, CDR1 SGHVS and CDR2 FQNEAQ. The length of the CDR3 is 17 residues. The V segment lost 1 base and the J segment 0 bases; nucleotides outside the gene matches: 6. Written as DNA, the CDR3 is TGTGCCAGCAGCTTAGTCGCAGGGGGTCCTAGCAATCAGCCCCAGCATTTT. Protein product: CASSLVAGGPSNQPQHF.